This T cell receptor (beta chain) was captured by sequencing in a study of blood T cell dynamics during melanoma immunotherapy. Background on the study: Metastatic melanoma patients received first-line pembrolizumab or nivolumab plus ipilimumab.

Documented time point: week 3, after first cycle of checkpoint inhibitor. Disease control meant complete response, partial response or stable disease at 12 weeks. Prior systemic cancer therapy, immunosuppressant use and other active malignancies excluded patients. Only a few counts were recorded for this clone. Its antigen is still unknown. Study-wide findings and caveats: PBMC repertoires of eventual disease-control patients split at W3 into clonality or diversity gains.

Looked up from germline, CDR1 is SEHNR and CDR2 is FQNEAQ (reference sequence). The CDR3 runs 14 residues. After removal of 5 bases from V and 5 bases from J, the junction contained 6 bases not matched to a gene. Clones were sequenced by immunoSEQ multiplex PCR, and TCRdb holds only the in-frame ones, with some missing. The sample includes about 4,300 clones, around 76% of them seen just once. This TCR came from a human donor with melanoma. This material consisted of blood, taken from a patient treated with checkpoint blockade. The rearrangement joins TRBV7-9 to TRBJ1-5; 7 positions match TRBD1. CDR3 region: CASSRGGEYQPQHF. The CDR3 DNA is TGTGCCAGCAGCCGAGGGGGCGAGTATCAGCCCCAGCATTTT.